A single sample is the source of the 25 T cell receptor beta chains below, sequenced in a study of response to subunit inactivated influenza vaccine. TCRdb ran MiXCR on the RT-PCR reads and lists one entry per CDR3 protein. Of around 750,000 distinct CDR3 sequences listed, 21% are singletons. The source material was PBMCs from blood, sampled roughly 5 days after vaccination. The receptors here all came from a man in his fifties who received an inactivated influenza vaccine.

This clonotype was observed a few times. At one end the junction does not follow the germline gene, possibly because of a read error. The chain couples TRBV11-2 to TRBJ1-5; no clear D gene. The CDR3 loop spans 13 amino acids. CDR1 SGHAT and CDR2 FQNNGV come from the germline V gene. The chain's CDR3 is CASSIESNQPQHF. The CDR3, as DNA: TGTGCCAGCAGCATAGAGAGCAATCAGCCCCAGCATTTT.

The CDR3 region is CASSPRAGAGYEQFF. CDR3 sequence (DNA): TGCGCCAGCAGCCCCCGAGCGGGGGCGGGTTATGAGCAGTTCTTC. The chain is built from TRBV5-1 and TRBJ2-1, with 8 bases fitting TRBD2. Germline V gene lookup returns CDR1 SGHRS and CDR2 YFSETQ. Losses at the gene ends were 4 bases for V and 8 bases for J; bases not matched to a gene: 11. The CDR3 sequence is 15 residues long.

The chain has TRBV27 and TRBJ2-3, with D possibly matching TRBD1 (5 bases). V was pared by 4 bases and J by 1 base, with 21 bases between. CDR1 MNHEY and CDR2 SMNVEV come from the germline V gene (reference sequence). The CDR3 totals 18 residues. The CDR3 DNA sequence: TGTGCCAGCAGTTCGTCCCGAAAAGACAGTGGGCGCACAGATACGCAGTATTTT. Encoded protein: CASSSSRKDSGRTDTQYF.

This clonotype has only a few counts. V is TRBV20-1 and J is TRBJ1-5; the D gene is possibly TRBD1 (5 bases). The CDR3 totals 13 residues. The germline V and J ends were trimmed by 4 bases and 7 bases, with 14 bases remaining between them. The germline V gene has CDR1 DFQATT and CDR2 SNEGSKA (reference sequence). The CDR3 region has the DNA TGCAGTGCTACCCGGGACCCAAGCCAGCCCCAGCATTTT. Its translation is CSATRDPSQPQHF.

The chain is built from TRBV4-2 and TRBJ1-6; D remains unclear. This CDR3 spans 14 amino acids. V was cut by 4 bases and J by 9 bases, with 13 bases left in between. Germline V gives CDR1 LGHNA, CDR2 YNFKEQ. DNA of the CDR3: TGTGCCAGCAGCCCCAGCGGGTTGCGTTCACCCCTCCACTTT. Its translation is CASSPSGLRSPLHF.

This clonotype was seen more than once but under ten times. V gene TRBV20-1 combines with J gene TRBJ2-3; TRBD2 is a possible D gene (6 bases). Trimming stripped 8 bases from V and 1 base from J, with 10 bases between. The germline V gene has CDR1 DFQATT and CDR2 SNEGSKA (reference sequence). The CDR3 loop spans 12 amino acids. The DNA for the CDR3 is TGCAGTATTAGCGGCCGCACAGATACGCAGTATTTT. This encodes CSISGRTDTQYF.

This rearrangement joins TRBV5-1 to TRBJ2-3; 11 nucleotides align to TRBD2. This CDR3 has 17 residues. The V and J ends lost 0 bases and 5 bases, in that order; junction bases with no gene match: 8. CDR1 SGHRS and CDR2 YFSETQ come from the germline V gene. In nucleotides, the CDR3 is TGCGCCAGCAGCTTGGGAGTGCTAGCGGGGGGTCAAGATACGCAGTATTTT. It yields the protein CASSLGVLAGGQDTQYF. The full variable domain, its missing parts supplied by reference TRBV5-1 and TRBJ2-3, is KAGVTQTPRYLIKTRGQQVTLSCSPISGHRSVSWYQQTPGQGLQFLFEYFSETQRNKGNFPGRFSGRQFSNSRSEMNVSTLELGDSALYLCASSLGVLAGGQDTQYFGPGTRLTVL.

The sample holds a few counts of this clonotype. The genes are TRBV12-3 or TRBV12-4 and TRBJ1-2, with D hard to call. V was pared by 6 bases and J by 8 bases, with 10 bases between. The CDR3 sequence is 11 residues long. The chain's CDR3 is CASRGGSGYTF. CDR3 nucleotides: TGTGCCAGCAGAGGAGGGTCGGGCTACACCTTC.

J is TRBJ2-3 and V is TRBV7-9, with D uncertain. The germline V and J ends were trimmed by 8 bases and 5 bases, with 17 bases remaining between them. Germline assignment: CDR1 SEHNR and CDR2 FQNEAQ (reference sequence). The CDR3 contains 14 residues. Here the CDR3 reads CASDKTASGDTQYF. Here the CDR3 DNA reads TGTGCCAGCGACAAAACGGCTTCGGGAGATACGCAGTATTTT. The complete variable domain, with remaining parts taken from reference TRBV7-9 and TRBJ2-3, reads DTGVSQNPRHKITKRGQNVTFRCDPISEHNRLYWYRQTLGQGPEFLTYFQNEAQLEKSRLLSDRFSAERPKGSFSTLEIQRTEQGDSAMYLCASDKTASGDTQYFGPGTRLTVL.

The rearrangement links TRBV6-4 to TRBJ2-1; 11 bases line up with TRBD1. Germline CDR1 is MRHNA and CDR2 is SNTAGT. This CDR3 spans 17 amino acids. Trimming at V came to 1 base and at J to 8 bases, leaving 10 bases not matched to a gene. This chain's CDR3 is CASSDLRTGGFLDEQFF. CDR3 in DNA: TGTGCCAGCAGTGACTTGAGGACAGGGGGCTTTTTGGATGAGCAGTTCTTC.

This clonotype was recorded a few times. The gene calls are TRBV12-3 or TRBV12-4 and TRBJ2-6; tentative D call: TRBD1 (6 bases). V shed 5 bases and J shed 4 bases, with 12 bases lying between them. The CDR3 sequence is 15 residues long. The CDR3 loop is CASSARGSGANVLTF. The CDR3 bases are TGTGCCAGCAGTGCCAGGGGATCCGGGGCCAACGTCCTGACTTTC.

This clonotype was found many times. The rearrangement joins TRBV27 to TRBJ1-1, with D hard to call. The CDR3 is made up of 12 amino acids. Germline V gene data show CDR1 as MNHEY and CDR2 as SMNVEV (reference sequence). Trimming left V 4 bases short and J 0 bases short, with 3 bases between. The CDR3 DNA follows: TGTGCCAGCAGTTCCGTGAACACTGAAGCTTTCTTT. Protein product: CASSSVNTEAFF.

This clonotype appeared a few times. The chain couples TRBV12-3 or TRBV12-4 to TRBJ2-7; 9 bases line up with TRBD1. This CDR3 has 15 residues. The trim removed 3 bases at V and 3 bases at J, leaving 6 bases unmatched. CDR3 coding DNA: TGTGCCAGCAGTTTGGGCGACAGGGGGTTCTACGAGCAGTACTTC. Amino acids: CASSLGDRGFYEQYF.

The sample holds many counts of this clonotype. This chain joins TRBV5-1 and TRBJ2-5; 12 bases align to TRBD2. The CDR3 runs to 14 residues. The V segment lost 4 bases and the J segment 5 bases; nucleotides outside the gene matches: 3. Germline CDR1 is SGHRS and CDR2 is YFSETQ. The CDR3 protein is CASSTGTSGETQYF. The CDR3 DNA follows: TGCGCCAGCAGCACCGGGACTAGCGGGGAGACCCAGTACTTC.

A few counts support this clonotype. V is TRBV27 and J is TRBJ2-7; TRBD2 might be the D (5 bases). V was pared by 5 bases and J by 1 base, with 18 bases between. This CDR3 spans 16 amino acids. Germline assignment: CDR1 MNHEY and CDR2 SMNVEV (reference sequence). The CDR3 sequence is CASSPSDGELSYEQYF. The CDR3 DNA reads TGTGCCAGCAGTCCCTCCGACGGGGAACTTTCCTACGAGCAGTACTTC.

This clonotype appeared a few times. The chain has TRBV18 and TRBJ2-5, with D possibly TRBD1 on 5 matching bases. This CDR3 has 14 residues. Deletions cut 0 bases from V and 5 bases from J, with 10 bases between. Germline values: CDR1 KGHSH, CDR2 LQKENI. Here the CDR3 DNA reads TGTGCCAGCTCACCACCATCGCAGGGCGAGACCCAGTACTTC. Translated, it gives CASSPPSQGETQYF.

The chain couples TRBV7-2 to TRBJ1-4; D perhaps matches TRBD1 (5 bases). The V gene lost 1 base and the J gene lost 7 bases, with 13 bases spanning the gap. Germline V gene data show CDR1 as SGHTA and CDR2 as FQGNSA. The CDR3 runs to 15 residues. Here the CDR3 DNA reads TGTGCCAGCAGCTTAGAGGAGGGACTGGCTGAAAAACTGTTTTTT. It is translated as CASSLEEGLAEKLFF.

This clonotype was observed once. V and J are TRBV25-1 and TRBJ2-7; 7 bases map to TRBD1. The CDR3 is 14 residues long. The ends lost 4 bases at V and 6 bases at J; junction bases unmatched: 9. CDR1 and CDR2 from the germline V gene are MGHDK and SYGVNS. CDR3 region: CASSGYRGLAEQYF. DNA of the CDR3: TGTGCCAGCAGTGGGTACAGGGGCCTGGCCGAGCAGTACTTC.

In this sample, this clonotype turned up a few times. In DNA form, the CDR3 reads TGCGCCAGCAGCCTGGACAGCTCCTATAATTCACCCCTCCACTTT. Its protein is CASSLDSSYNSPLHF. This chain uses TRBV10-2 with TRBJ1-6, with D maybe TRBD1 (6 bases). The CDR3 contains 15 residues. Trimming left V 6 bases short and J 0 bases short, with 9 bases between. The germline V gene encodes CDR1 WSHSY and CDR2 SAAADI.

This clonotype has only a few counts. The rearrangement joins TRBV20-1 to TRBJ2-5, with TRBD2 identical over 9 bases. Germline lookup yields CDR1 DFQATT and CDR2 SNEGSKA (reference sequence). Losses at the gene ends were 5 bases for V and 5 bases for J; bases not matched to a gene: 6. The CDR3 totals 13 residues. As DNA, the CDR3 is TGCAGTGCTCCGATAGCGGGAGATGAGACCCAGTACTTC. Encoded protein: CSAPIAGDETQYF.

This clonotype was observed a few times. The CDR3, as DNA: TGTGCCAGCAGTTTTGACGGGAATGAAAAACTGTTTTTT. Amino acid sequence: CASSFDGNEKLFF. The rearrangement joins TRBV6-2 or TRBV6-3 to TRBJ1-4; D gene ambiguous. This CDR3 has 13 amino acids. The V end lost 4 bases, the J end lost 5 bases, and 8 bases lay between the germline ends. The germline CDR1 and CDR2 sequences are MNHEY and SVGEGT.

This chain links TRBV12-3 or TRBV12-4 with TRBJ1-5; D ambiguous. This CDR3 region has 14 residues. Trimming pared 7 bases from V and 3 bases from J, leaving 13 bases between. In nucleotides, the CDR3 is TGTGCCAGCACCCGAGGGTGGATCAATCAGCCCCAGCATTTT. Translating it yields CASTRGWINQPQHF.

J is TRBJ2-1 and V is TRBV4-3, with a weak D call TRBD2 (5 bases). Germline V gene lookup returns CDR1 LGHNA and CDR2 YSLEER. This CDR3 is 14 amino acids long. Trimming shortened V by 6 bases and J by 9 bases, and 18 bases separated the two germline ends. CDR3: CASRLIGSSGEQFF. For the CDR3, the DNA is TGCGCCAGCAGGCTAATTGGGAGCTCGGGTGAGCAGTTCTTC.

The genes are TRBV12-3 or TRBV12-4 and TRBJ1-1, with a possible D match to TRBD1 (6 bases). This CDR3 region has 14 residues. Trimming cost V 3 bases and J 6 bases, with 14 bases left between them. CDR3 protein: CASSFSSRGSEAFF. CDR3 nucleotides: TGTGCCAGCAGTTTTTCTTCCAGGGGTTCTGAAGCTTTCTTT.

The V gene is TRBV6-5, the J gene TRBJ1-1, with D unclear. The V gene's germline CDR1 is MNHEY and CDR2 SVGAGI. The CDR3 sequence is 17 residues long. V was pared by 0 bases and J by 1 base, with 15 bases between. The CDR3 sequence is CASSYSMVGFGNTEAFF. CDR3 bases: TGTGCCAGCAGTTACTCGATGGTAGGGTTCGGGAACACTGAAGCTTTCTTT.